This T cell receptor (beta chain) was sequenced in a study of CD8 T cells in ankylosing spondylitis. General observations from the study: Typical of ankylosing spondylitis blood, it appeared, was a TCR beta motif of roughly eight highly homologous variants. The clones that were linked to disease were reported to be significantly enriched in matched synovial fluid samples from ankylosing spondylitis patients. Some motif variants had been reported before (in reactive arthritis synovial fluid and blood).

TCRdb re-called the 5' RACE reads with MiXCR, one entry per CDR3 protein. This sample has around 180,000 distinct CDR3 sequences, with 10% to 15% found just once. V lost 2 bases and J 8 bases, leaving 13 bases between the germline ends. The germline V gene has CDR1 SNHLY and CDR2 FYNNEI. This CDR3 is built from 14 residues. Many counts were recorded for this clonotype. Its target is unknown. The sequencing sample was made of blood, either unsorted or a sorted T cell fraction (not recorded which). The TCR sequence derives from a female donor with ankylosing spondylitis or in good health (not recorded which). The V gene is TRBV2, the J gene TRBJ1-3; D is uncertain. Here the CDR3 DNA reads TGTGCCAGCAGTGAACTAGGGTATCAGGACACCATATATTTT. Protein product: CASSELGYQDTIYF.